The TCR beta chain under discussion was sequenced for a study of metastatic and nonmetastatic thyroid tumors. Findings and limits, study-wide: In blood and tumor, TCR beta diversity was reportedly significantly higher in malignant thyroid tumors than in benign nodules.

In the study's own analysis: Built for papillary thyroid cancer, a distant-metastasis classifier drew on CDR3 differences across clinicopathological groups. TCRdb reanalyzed the PCR reads via MiXCR. TCRdb's processing, not the authors', yielded these V and J calls. The data show about 28,000 clones, 20% to 25% seen once. Prior to thyroid surgery, none of the patients had received any treatment. The length of the CDR3 is 15 amino acids, counting both ends. This clone was counted only a few times. What it binds is unknown. It is unclear where the CDR3 begins or ends on the DNA, so no DNA is shown, and the CDR3 is as TCRdb lists it.

The V gene is TRBV12-3 or TRBV12-4, the J gene TRBJ1-2; no check of the table's D call, TRBD1, against the DNA was made. Sequenced sample: blood. The clonotype comes from a female donor with papillary thyroid cancer or a benign thyroid nodule (not recorded which). Some clones in this sample may be carry-over from other donors' samples. CDR3 residues: CASSFGPGGNYGYTF.